The T cell receptor beta chain described here comes from a study of prognosis after radiotherapy for stage I lung cancer. Study background: Radiotherapy: SBRT, 3 to 5 fractions, biologically effective dose at least 100 Gy.

The study amplified the TCR beta CDR3 region from genomic DNA. This amplification was carried out by two rounds of multiplex PCR. The authors ran first-round PCR with primers specific to each TRBV and TRBJ gene. Each CDR3 protein is one row after TCRdb ran MiXCR on the multiplex PCR reads. The sample contains over 15,000 distinct CDR3 sequences, approximately 31% of which appear only once. This clonotype was found many times. This CDR3 region has 13 residues. Per germline, CDR1 LNHDA and CDR2 SQIVND (reference sequence). V was pared by 3 bases and J by 2 bases, with 7 bases between. The chain employs TRBV19 and TRBJ1-1; D may be TRBD1 (5 bases). This sequence originates from a donor older than 45 with non-small cell lung cancer. Specimen: PBMCs, collected before or after stereotactic body radiation therapy (not recorded which). CDR3 sequence: CASSITGNTEAFF. CDR3 DNA: TGTGCCAGTAGTATCACAGGAAACACTGAAGCTTTCTTT.